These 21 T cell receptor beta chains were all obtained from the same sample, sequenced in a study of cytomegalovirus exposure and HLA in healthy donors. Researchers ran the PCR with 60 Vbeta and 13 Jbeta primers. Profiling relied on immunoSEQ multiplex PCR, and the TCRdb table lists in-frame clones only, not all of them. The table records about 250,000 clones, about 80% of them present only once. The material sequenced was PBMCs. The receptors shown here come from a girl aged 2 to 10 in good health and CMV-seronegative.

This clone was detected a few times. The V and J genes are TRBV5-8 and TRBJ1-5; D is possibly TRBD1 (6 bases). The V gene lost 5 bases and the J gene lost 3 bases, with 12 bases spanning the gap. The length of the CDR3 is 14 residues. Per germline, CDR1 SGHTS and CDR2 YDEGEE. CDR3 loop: CASSKGGFNQPQHF. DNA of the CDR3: TGTGCCAGCAGTAAGGGGGGGTTCAATCAGCCCCAGCATTTT.

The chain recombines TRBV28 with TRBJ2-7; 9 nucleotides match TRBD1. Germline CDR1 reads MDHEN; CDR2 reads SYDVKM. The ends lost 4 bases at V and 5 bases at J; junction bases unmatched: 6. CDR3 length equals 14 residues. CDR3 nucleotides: TGTGCCAGCAGTTCGGGACAGGGTTGGAACGAGCAGTACTTC. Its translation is CASSSGQGWNEQYF.

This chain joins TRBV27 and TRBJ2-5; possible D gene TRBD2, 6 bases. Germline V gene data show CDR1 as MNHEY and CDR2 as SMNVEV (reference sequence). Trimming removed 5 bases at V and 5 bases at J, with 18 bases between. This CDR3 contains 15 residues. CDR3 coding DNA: TGTGCCAGCAGTCCAATTGAAGCGGGTCAGGAGACCCAGTACTTC. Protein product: CASSPIEAGQETQYF.

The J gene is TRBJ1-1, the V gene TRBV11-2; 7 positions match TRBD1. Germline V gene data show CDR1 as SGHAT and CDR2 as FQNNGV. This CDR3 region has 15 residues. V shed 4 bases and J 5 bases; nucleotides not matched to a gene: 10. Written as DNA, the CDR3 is TGTGCCAGCAGCTCTATACAGGGGATTCGTACTGAAGCTTTCTTT. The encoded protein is CASSSIQGIRTEAFF.

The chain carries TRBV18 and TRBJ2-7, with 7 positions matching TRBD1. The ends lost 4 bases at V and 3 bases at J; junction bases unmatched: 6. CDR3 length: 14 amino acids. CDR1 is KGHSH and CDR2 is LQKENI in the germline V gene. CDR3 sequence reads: CASSRNRDSYEQYF. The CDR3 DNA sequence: TGTGCCAGCTCACGCAATAGGGACAGCTACGAGCAGTACTTC.

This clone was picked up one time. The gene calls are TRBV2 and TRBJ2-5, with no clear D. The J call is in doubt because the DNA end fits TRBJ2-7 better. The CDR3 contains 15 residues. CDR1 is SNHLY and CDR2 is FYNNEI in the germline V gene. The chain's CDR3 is CASTKGDGTAYEQYF. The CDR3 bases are TGTGCCAGCACCAAAGGCGACGGAACAGCCTACGAGCAGTACTTC.

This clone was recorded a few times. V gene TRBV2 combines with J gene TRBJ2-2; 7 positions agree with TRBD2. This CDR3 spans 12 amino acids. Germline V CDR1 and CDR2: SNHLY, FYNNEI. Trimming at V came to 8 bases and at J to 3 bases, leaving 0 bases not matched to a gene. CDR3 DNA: TGTGCCAGCGCGGGGGACACCGGGGAGCTGTTTTTT. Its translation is CASAGDTGELFF. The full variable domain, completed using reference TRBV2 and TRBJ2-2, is EPEVTQTPSHQVTQMGQEVILRCVPISNHLYFYWYRQILGQKVEFLVSFYNNEISEKSEIFDDQFSVERPDGSNFTLKIRSTKLEDSAMYFCASAGDTGELFFGEGSRLTVL.

In DNA form, the CDR3 reads TGTGCCAGCAGCTTTAGGGAGACAAACTATGGCTACACCTTC. It yields the protein CASSFRETNYGYTF. The chain employs TRBV11-2 and TRBJ1-2, with D unclear. CDR1 is SGHAT, CDR2 FQNNGV, per germline. V was pared by 3 bases and J by 2 bases, with 10 bases between. The CDR3 is 14 residues long.

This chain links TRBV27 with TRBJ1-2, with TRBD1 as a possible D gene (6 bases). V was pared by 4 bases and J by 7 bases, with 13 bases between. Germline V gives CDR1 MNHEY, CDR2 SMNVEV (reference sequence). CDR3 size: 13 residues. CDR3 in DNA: TGTGCCAGCAGTTCAACAGGGTTGGGTGGCTACACCTTC. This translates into CASSSTGLGGYTF.

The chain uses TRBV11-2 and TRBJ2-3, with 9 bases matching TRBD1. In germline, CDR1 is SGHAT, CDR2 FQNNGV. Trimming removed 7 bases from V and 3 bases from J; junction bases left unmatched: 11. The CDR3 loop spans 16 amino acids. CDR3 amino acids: CASTQMTGGLTDTQYF. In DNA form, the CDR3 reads TGTGCCAGCACCCAGATGACAGGGGGATTAACAGATACGCAGTATTTT.

The CDR3 sequence: CARREAGEKLFF. CDR3 nucleotides: TGTGCGAGGAGAGAAGCTGGTGAAAAACTGTTTTTT. The chain employs TRBV27 and TRBJ1-4; D remains unclear. Germline CDR1 and CDR2: MNHEY and SMNVEV (reference sequence). The CDR3 runs to 12 residues.

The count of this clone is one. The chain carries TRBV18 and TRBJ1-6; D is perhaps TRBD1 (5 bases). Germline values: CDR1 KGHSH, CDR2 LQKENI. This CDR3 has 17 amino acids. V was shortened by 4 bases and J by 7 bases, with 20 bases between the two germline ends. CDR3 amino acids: CASSLASRAPENSPLHF. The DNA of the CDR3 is TGTGCCAGCTCACTGGCCTCCAGGGCCCCTGAGAATTCACCCCTCCACTTT.

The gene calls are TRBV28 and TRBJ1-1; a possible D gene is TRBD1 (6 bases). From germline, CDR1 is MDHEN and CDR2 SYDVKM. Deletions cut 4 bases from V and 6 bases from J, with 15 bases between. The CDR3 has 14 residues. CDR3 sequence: CASSSGGARPEAFF. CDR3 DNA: TGTGCCAGCAGTTCGGGGGGGGCGCGCCCTGAAGCTTTCTTT.

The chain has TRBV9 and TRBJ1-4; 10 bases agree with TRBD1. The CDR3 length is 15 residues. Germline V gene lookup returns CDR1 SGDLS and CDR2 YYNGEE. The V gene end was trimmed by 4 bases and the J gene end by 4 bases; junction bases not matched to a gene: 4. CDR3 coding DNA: TGTGCCAGCAGCTCAGGGACAGGGGATAATGAAAAACTGTTTTTT. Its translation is CASSSGTGDNEKLFF.

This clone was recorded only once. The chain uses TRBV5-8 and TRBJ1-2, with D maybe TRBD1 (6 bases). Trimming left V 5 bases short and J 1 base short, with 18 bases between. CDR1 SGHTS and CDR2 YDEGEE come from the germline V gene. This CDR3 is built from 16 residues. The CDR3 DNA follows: TGTGCCAGCAGGGCTCTTACCAGGGGCTTTAACTATGGCTACACCTTC. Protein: CASRALTRGFNYGYTF.

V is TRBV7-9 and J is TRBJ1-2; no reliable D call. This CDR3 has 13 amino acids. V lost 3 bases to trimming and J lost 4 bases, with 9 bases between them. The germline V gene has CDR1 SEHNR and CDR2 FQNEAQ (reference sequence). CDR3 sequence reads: CASSFGRGYGYTF. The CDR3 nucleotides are TGTGCCAGCAGCTTTGGTCGCGGCTATGGCTACACCTTC.

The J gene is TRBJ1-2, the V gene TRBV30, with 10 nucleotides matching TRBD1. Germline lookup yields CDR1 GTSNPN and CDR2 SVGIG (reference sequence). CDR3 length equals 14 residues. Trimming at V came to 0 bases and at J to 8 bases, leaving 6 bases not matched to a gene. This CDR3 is CAWSVRGQGGGYTF. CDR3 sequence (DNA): TGTGCCTGGAGTGTACGTGGACAGGGGGGCGGCTACACCTTC.

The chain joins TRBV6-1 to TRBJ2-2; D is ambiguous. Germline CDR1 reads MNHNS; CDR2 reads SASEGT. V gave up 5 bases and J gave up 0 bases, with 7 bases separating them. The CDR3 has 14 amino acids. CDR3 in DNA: TGTGCCAGCAGTTCGGTTCCGAACACCGGGGAGCTGTTTTTT. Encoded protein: CASSSVPNTGELFF.

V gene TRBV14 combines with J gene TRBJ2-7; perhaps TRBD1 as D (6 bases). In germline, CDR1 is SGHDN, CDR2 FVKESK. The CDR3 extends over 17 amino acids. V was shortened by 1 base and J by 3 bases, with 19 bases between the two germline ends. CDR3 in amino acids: CASSQAIRGTRRYEQYF. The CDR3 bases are TGTGCCAGCAGCCAAGCAATACGTGGGACACGACGCTACGAGCAGTACTTC.

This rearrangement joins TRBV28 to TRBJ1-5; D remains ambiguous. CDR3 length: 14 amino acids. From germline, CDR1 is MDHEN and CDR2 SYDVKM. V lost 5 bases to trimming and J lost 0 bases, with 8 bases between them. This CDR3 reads CASSLLYSNQPQHF. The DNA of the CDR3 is TGTGCCAGCAGTCTTCTATATAGCAATCAGCCCCAGCATTTT.

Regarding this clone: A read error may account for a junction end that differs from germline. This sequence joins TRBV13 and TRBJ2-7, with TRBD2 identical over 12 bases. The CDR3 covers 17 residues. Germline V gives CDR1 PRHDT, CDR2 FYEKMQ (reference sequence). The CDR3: CASSIGLAGHPSYEQYF. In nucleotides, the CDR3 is TGTGCCAGCAGCATAGGACTAGCGGGGCATCCCTCCTACGAGCAGTACTTC.